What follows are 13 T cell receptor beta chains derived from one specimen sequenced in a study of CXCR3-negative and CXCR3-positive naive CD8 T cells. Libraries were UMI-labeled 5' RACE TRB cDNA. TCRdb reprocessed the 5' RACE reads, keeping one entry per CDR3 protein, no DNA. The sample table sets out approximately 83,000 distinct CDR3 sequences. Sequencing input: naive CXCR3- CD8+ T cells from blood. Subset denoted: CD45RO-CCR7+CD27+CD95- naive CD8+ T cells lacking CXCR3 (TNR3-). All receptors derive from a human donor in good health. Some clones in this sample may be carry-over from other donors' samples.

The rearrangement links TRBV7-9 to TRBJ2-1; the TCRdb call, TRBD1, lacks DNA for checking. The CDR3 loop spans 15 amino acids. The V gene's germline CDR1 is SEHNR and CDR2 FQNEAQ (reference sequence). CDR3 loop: CASSDGTGGYNEQFF.

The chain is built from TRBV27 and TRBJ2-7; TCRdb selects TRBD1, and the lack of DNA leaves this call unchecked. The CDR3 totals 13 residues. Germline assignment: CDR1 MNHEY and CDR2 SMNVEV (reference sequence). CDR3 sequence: CASVGLGSYEQYF.

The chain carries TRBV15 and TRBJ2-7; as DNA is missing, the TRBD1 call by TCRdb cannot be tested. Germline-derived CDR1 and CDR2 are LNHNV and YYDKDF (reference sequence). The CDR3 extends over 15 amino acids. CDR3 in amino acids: CATSRVRDRMYEQYF.

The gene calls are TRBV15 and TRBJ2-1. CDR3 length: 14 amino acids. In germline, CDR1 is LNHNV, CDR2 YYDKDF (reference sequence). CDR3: CATSRDTLWNEQFF. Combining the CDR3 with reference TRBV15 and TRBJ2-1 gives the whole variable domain DAMVIQNPRYQVTQFGKPVTLSCSQTLNHNVMYWYQQKSSQAPKLLFHYYDKDFNNEADTPDNFQSRRPNTSFCFLDIRSPGLGDTAMYLCATSRDTLWNEQFFGPGTRLTVL.

The CDR3 sequence: CASSLGPKGPELFF. The V gene is TRBV5-5, the J gene TRBJ2-2; checking the TCRdb D call of TRBD2 is not possible without DNA. This CDR3 contains 14 residues. The V gene's germline CDR1 is SGHKS and CDR2 YYEKEE (reference sequence).

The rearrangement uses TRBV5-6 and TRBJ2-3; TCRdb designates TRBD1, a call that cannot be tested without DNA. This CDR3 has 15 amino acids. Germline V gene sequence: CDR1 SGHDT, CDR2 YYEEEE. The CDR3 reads CASSPDRASTDTQYF.

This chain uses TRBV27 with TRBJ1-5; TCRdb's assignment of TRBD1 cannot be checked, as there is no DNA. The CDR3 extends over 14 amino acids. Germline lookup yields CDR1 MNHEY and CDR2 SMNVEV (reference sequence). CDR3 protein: CASSLLGAGQPQHF.

CDR3 loop: CASSASGTLADTQYF. This chain connects TRBV9 to TRBJ2-3; the TCRdb D gene call, TRBD1, has no DNA to confirm it. Germline V gene sequence: CDR1 SGDLS, CDR2 YYNGEE. This CDR3 comprises 15 residues.

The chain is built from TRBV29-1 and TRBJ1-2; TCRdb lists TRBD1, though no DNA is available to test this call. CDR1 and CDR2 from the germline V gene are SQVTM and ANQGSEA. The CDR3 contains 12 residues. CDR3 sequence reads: CSVPGRNYGYTF.

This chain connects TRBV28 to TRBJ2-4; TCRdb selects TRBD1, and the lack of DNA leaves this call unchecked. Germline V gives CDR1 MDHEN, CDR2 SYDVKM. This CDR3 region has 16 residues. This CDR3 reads CASSPPGGGGANIQYF.

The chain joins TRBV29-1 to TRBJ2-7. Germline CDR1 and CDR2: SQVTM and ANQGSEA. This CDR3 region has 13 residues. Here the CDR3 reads CSVPTVGGYEQYF.

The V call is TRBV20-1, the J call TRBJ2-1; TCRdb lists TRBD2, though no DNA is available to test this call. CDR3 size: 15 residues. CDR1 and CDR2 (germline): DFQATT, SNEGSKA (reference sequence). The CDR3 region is CSARGHSGTYNEQFF.

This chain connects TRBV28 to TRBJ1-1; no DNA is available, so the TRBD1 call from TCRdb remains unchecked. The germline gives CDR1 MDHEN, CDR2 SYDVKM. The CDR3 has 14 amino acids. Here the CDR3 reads CASIARELNTEAFF.